This entry describes one T cell receptor (beta chain). This clonotype has a count of ten or more. The specificity of this receptor is unknown. No qualities accompany the bases; no much larger clone lies one base away. The data originate from a study of T-cell reconstitution after alpha-beta-depleted transplantation in children (TCRdb year 2016). Study-wide context: Using TCR repertoire profiling, the study followed T-cell immune reconstitution in a quantitative way in children after TCRalphabeta/CD19-depleted allogeneic hematopoietic cell transplantation.

Library creation used PCR. This sample was sequenced with an Illumina HiSeq 2500. Molecular barcoding was employed in the preparation of TCR libraries, with unique molecular identifiers being used to normalize TCRbeta repertoire quantification. TCRdb trimmed the raw reads at Q25, called clones with MiXCR and kept productive beta chains. Entries that share a CDR3 protein sequence are merged under the most common genes and DNA. This sample has about 72,000 distinct CDR3 sequences in its table, and about 7.3% of those were observed once. The ten largest account for less than 3% of the sample. V is cut back by 6 bases and J by 10 bases, with 10 bases in the junction unmatched. The CDR3, cysteine through phenylalanine, is 12 amino acids long. This entry keeps only the CDR3 DNA: 36 bases, framed from base 1. Based on the germline V gene (reference sequence), the CDR1 and CDR2 sequences are DFQATT and SNEGSKA.

Recombination linked TRBV20-1 to TRBJ1-1, and TRBD1 matches 8 of the central bases. This specimen consisted of PBMCs from the stem cell graft donor, obtained from the stem cell graft. This TCR derives from a human donor who donated a stem cell graft to a child with acute lymphoblastic leukemia. The bases are TGCAGTGCGGGACCAGGGGGCGATAGAGCTTTCTTT. Its amino acids are CSAGPGGDRAFF.